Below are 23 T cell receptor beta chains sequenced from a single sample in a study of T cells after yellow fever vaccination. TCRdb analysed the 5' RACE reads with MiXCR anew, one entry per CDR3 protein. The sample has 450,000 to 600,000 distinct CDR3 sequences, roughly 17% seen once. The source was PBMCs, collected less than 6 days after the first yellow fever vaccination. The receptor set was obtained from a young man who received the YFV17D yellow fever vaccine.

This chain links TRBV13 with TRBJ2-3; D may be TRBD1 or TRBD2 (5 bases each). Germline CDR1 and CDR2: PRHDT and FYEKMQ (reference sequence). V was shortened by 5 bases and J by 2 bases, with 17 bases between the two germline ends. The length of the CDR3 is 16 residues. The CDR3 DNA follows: TGTGCCAGCAGCCGTTCCGGGGCCCCTGACACAGATACGCAGTATTTT. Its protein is CASSRSGAPDTDTQYF. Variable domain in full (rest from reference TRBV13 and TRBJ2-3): AAGVIQSPRHLIKEKRETATLKCYPIPRHDTVYWYQQGPGQDPQFLISFYEKMQSDKGSIPDRFSAQQFSDYHSELNMSSLELGDSALYFCASSRSGAPDTDTQYFGPGTRLTVL.

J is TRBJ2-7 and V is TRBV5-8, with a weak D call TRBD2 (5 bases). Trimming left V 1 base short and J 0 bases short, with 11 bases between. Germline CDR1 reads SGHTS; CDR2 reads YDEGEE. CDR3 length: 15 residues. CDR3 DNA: TGTGCCAGCAGCTTGTGGCGGGTGAGCTCCTACGAGCAGTACGTC. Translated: CASSLWRVSSYEQYV.

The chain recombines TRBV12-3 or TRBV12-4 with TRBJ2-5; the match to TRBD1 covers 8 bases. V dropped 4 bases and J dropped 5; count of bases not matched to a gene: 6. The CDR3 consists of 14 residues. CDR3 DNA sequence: TGTGCCAGCAGTTCCTTGACAGGGGACGAGACCCAGTACTTC. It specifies CASSSLTGDETQYF.

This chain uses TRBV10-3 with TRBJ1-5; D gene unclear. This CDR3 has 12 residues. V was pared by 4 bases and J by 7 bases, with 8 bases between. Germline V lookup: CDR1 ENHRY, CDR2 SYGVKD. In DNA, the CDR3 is TGTGCCATCAGTGCGAATAGGCAGCCCCAGCATTTT. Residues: CAISANRQPQHF.

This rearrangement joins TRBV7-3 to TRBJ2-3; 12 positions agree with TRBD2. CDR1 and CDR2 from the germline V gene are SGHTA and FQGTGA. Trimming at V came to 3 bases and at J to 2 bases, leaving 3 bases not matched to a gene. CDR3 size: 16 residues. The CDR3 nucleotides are TGTGCCAGCAGCTTCCGGACTAGCGGGGTCACAGATACGCAGTATTTT. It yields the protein CASSFRTSGVTDTQYF.

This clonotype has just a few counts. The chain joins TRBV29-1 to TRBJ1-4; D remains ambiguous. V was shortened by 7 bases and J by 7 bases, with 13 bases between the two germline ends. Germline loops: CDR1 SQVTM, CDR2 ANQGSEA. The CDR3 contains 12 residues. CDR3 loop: CSALWLGEKLFF. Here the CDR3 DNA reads TGCAGCGCCCTGTGGCTTGGTGAAAAACTGTTTTTT.

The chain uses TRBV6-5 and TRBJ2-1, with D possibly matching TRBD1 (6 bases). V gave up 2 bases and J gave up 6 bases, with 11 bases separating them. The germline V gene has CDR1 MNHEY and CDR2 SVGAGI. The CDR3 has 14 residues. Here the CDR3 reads CASSYGLGGNEQFF. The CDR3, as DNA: TGTGCCAGCAGTTACGGGTTAGGGGGCAATGAGCAGTTCTTC.

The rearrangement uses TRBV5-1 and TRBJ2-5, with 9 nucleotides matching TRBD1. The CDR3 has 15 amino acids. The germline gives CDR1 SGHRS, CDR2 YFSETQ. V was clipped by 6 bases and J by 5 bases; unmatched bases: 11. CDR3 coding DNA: TGCGCCAGCAATCGTGACACAGGGGGCAGCGAGACCCAGTACTTC. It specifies CASNRDTGGSETQYF.

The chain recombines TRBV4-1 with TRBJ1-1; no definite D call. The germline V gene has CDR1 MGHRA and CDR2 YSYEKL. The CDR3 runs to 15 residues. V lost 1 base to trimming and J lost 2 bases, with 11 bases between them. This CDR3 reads CASSQGTTYNTEAFF. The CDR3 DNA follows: TGCGCCAGCAGCCAAGGCACTACATATAACACTGAAGCTTTCTTT.

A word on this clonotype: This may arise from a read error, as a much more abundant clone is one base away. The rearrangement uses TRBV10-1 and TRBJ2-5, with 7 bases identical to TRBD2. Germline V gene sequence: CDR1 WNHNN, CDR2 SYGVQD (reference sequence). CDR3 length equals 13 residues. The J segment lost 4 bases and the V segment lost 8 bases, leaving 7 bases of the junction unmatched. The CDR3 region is CASCGLDGETQYF. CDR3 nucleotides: TGCGCCAGCTGTGGACTAGACGGAGAGACCCAGTACTTC.

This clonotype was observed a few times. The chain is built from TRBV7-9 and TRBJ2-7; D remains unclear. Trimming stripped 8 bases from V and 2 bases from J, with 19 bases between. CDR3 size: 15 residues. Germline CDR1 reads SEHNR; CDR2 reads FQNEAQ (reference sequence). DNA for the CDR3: TGTGCCAGCCAACCCCTGGCAGATGAGACCTACGAGCAGTACGTC. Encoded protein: CASQPLADETYEQYV.

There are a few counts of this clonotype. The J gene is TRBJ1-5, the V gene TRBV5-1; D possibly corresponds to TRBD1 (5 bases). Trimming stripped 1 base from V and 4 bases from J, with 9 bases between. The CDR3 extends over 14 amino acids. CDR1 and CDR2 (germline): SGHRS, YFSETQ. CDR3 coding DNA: TGCGCCAGCAGCTTGACAGGAGAGAATCAGCCCCAGCATTTT. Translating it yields CASSLTGENQPQHF.

The CDR3 bases are TGTGCCAGCAGCGCACAGCCTCGTTCACCCCTCCACTTT. Translated, it gives CASSAQPRSPLHF. The J gene is TRBJ1-6, the V gene TRBV9; D gene ambiguous. The V and J ends lost 3 bases and 9 bases respectively, with 10 bases between them. This CDR3 is 13 amino acids long. CDR1 and CDR2 from the germline V gene are SGDLS and YYNGEE. Full variable domain (remainder filled in from reference TRBV9 and TRBJ1-6): DSGVTQTPKHLITATGQRVTLRCSPRSGDLSVYWYQQSLDQGLQFLIQYYNGEERAKGNILERFSAQQFPDLHSELNLSSLELGDSALYFCASSAQPRSPLHFGNGTRLTVT.

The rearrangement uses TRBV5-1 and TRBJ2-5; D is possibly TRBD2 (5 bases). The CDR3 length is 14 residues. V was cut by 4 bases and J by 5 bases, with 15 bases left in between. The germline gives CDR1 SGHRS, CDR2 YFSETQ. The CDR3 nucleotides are TGCGCCAGCAGCCCGGGGATTCAGCGGGAGACCCAGTACTTC. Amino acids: CASSPGIQRETQYF.

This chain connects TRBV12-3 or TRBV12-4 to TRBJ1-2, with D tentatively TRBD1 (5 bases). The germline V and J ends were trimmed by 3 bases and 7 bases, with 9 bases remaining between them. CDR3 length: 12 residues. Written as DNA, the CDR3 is TGTGCCAGCAGTTTCTCAGGGTCTGGCTACACCTTC. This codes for CASSFSGSGYTF.

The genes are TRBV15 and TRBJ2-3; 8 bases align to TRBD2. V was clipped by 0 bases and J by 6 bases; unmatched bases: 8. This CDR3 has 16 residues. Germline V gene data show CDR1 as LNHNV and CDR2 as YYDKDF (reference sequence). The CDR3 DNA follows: TGTGCCACCAGCAGAGACGGCTCTAGCGGGTGGGATACGCAGTATTTT. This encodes CATSRDGSSGWDTQYF.

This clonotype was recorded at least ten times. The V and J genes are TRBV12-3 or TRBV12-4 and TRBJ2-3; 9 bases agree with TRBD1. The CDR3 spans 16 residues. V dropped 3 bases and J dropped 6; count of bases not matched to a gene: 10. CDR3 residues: CASSFGFGGQGDTQYF. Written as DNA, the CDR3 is TGTGCCAGCAGTTTTGGGTTTGGAGGACAGGGGGATACGCAGTATTTT.

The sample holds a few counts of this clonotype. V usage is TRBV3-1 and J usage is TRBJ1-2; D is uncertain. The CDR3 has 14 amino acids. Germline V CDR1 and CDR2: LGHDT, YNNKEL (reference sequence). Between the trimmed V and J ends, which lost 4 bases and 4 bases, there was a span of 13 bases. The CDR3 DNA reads TGTGCCAGCAGCCTGGGAGGGTCCGGCTATGGCTACACCTTC. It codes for CASSLGGSGYGYTF.

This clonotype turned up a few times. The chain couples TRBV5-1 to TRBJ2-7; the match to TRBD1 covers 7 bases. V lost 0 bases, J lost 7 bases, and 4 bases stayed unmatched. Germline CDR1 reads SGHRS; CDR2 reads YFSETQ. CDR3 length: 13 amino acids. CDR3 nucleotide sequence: TGCGCCAGCAGCTTGGAGGGGGCGCGAGAGCAGTACTTC. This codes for CASSLEGAREQYF.

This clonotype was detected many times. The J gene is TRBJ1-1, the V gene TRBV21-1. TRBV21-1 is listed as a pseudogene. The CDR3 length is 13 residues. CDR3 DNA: TGTGCCAGCAGCACGCCAGAGAACACTGAAGCTTTCTTT. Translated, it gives CASSTPENTEAFF.

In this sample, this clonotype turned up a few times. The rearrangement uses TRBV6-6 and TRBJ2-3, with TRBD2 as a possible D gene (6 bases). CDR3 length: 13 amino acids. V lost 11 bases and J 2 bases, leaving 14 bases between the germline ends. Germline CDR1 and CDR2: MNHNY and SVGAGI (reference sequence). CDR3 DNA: TGTGCCGCCTCTTGGGGGGTCACAGATACGCAGTATTTT. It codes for CAASWGVTDTQYF.

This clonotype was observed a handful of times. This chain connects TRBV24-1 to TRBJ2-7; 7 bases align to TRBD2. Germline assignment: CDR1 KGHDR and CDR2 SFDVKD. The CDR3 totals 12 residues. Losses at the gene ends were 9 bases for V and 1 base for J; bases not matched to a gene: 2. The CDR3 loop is CATAGGSYEQYF. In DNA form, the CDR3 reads TGTGCCACCGCCGGGGGGTCCTACGAGCAGTACTTC.

The CDR3 DNA sequence: TGTGCCAGTAGTATGACAGGGGTTTCCCAAAACATTCAGTACTTC. It translates to CASSMTGVSQNIQYF. The rearrangement joins TRBV19 to TRBJ2-4; 8 positions match TRBD1. This CDR3 has 15 residues. Trimming took 3 bases from V and 5 from J; bases not matched to a gene: 6. Germline V gene lookup returns CDR1 LNHDA and CDR2 SQIVND (reference sequence).